This T cell receptor beta chain came from a study of blood T cell repertoires in COVID-19. About the study: The United States, Italy and Spain supplied acute and convalescent COVID-19 samples.

J was trimmed by 4 bases and V by 3 bases; bases with no gene match: 6. CDR3 length: 15 residues. Germline CDR1 SNHLY, CDR2 FYNNEI. Across 24 US areas, participants ranged in age from about 18 to 89 years. Data came from immunoSEQ multiplex PCR; TCRdb stores just in-frame clones and leaves some out. The sample contains about 310,000 clones, around 89% of which appear only once. Sequenced: PBMCs or T cells enriched from blood (not recorded which). The chain is built from TRBV2 and TRBJ2-7; 10 bases map to TRBD2. The source is a woman in her thirties or forties who had recovered from COVID-19. CDR3 residues: CASSEALAGEYEQYF. The CDR3 DNA is TGTGCCAGCAGTGAGGCTCTAGCGGGAGAATACGAGCAGTACTTC. The whole variable domain, remainder taken from reference TRBV2 and TRBJ2-7, is EPEVTQTPSHQVTQMGQEVILRCVPISNHLYFYWYRQILGQKVEFLVSFYNNEISEKSEIFDDQFSVERPDGSNFTLKIRSTKLEDSAMYFCASSEALAGEYEQYFGPGTRLTVT.